Listed below are T cell receptor beta chains from one sample, sequenced in a study of response to subunit inactivated influenza vaccine. TCRdb reprocessed the RT-PCR reads with MiXCR, giving one entry per CDR3 protein. The table shows a few hundred thousand distinct CDR3 sequences, with roughly 10% occurring only once. These data were also filed under a second study, of T cells expressing NK-cell markers.

The starting material was PBMCs from blood, obtained on the day of vaccination. The receptors here all came from a man in his forties or fifties who received an inactivated influenza vaccine. Both conserved end residues are part of each CDR3. Fields, in order: V gene, J gene, clone size, D gene, CDR3 protein, CDR3 DNA. A D gene is named only where the DNA matches it firmly. A row's size may be missing; if present it is once, few, many or a size class.

TRBV20-1	TRBJ2-7	many	TRBD1	CSASARQGFSYEQYF	TGCAGTGCTAGCGCGCGACAGGGGTTTTCCTACGAGCAGTACTTC
TRBV19	TRBJ2-4	few	.	CASSAGVGNIQYF	TGTGCCAGTAGCGCGGGCGTCGGAAACATTCAGTACTTC
TRBV18	TRBJ1-2	.	TRBD1	CASSPTGVSVYGYTF	TGTGCCAGCTCACCCACAGGGGTCTCCGTCTATGGCTACACCTTC
TRBV19	TRBJ1-5	many	.	CASSIVSPQPQHF	TGTGCCAGTAGTATAGTGTCTCCTCAGCCCCAGCATTTT
TRBV12-3/TRBV12-4	TRBJ2-3	.	TRBD2	CASSLGLAGGVADTQYF	TGTGCCAGCAGCCTAGGACTAGCGGGGGGAGTAGCAGATACGCAGTATTTT
TRBV19	TRBJ1-5	many	.	CASSRAGWEWTQHF	TGTGCCAGTAGCCGGGCCGGGTGGGAATGGACCCAGCATTTT
TRBV19	TRBJ2-6	few	.	CASSIQSSGANVLTF	TGTGCCAGTAGTATCCAAAGCTCTGGGGCCAACGTCCTGACTTTC
TRBV28	TRBJ2-1	few	TRBD1	CASTPAGQGYNEQFF	TGTGCCAGCACCCCGGCGGGACAGGGGTACAATGAGCAGTTCTTC
TRBV12-3/TRBV12-4	TRBJ1-1	many	.	CASSFTVGEAFF	TGTGCCAGCAGTTTCACTGTCGGCGAAGCTTTCTTT
TRBV30	TRBJ2-1	few	.	CAWSVGIRFGEQFF	TGTGCCTGGAGTGTAGGTATCAGGTTCGGTGAGCAGTTCTTC
TRBV11-2	TRBJ2-3	few	.	CASSLGSPGTDTQYF	TGTGCCAGCAGCTTAGGTAGTCCTGGCACAGATACGCAGTATTTT
TRBV24-1	TRBJ2-7	.	.	CATSDTVTYEQYF	TGTGCCACCAGTGATACGGTAACCTACGAGCAGTACTTC
TRBV20-1	TRBJ1-2	few	.	CSAVEGGARNYGYTF	TGCAGTGCTGTTGAGGGGGGCGCGAGGAACTATGGCTACACCTTC
TRBV4-1	TRBJ2-4	.	.	CASSQDRATLSLYF	TGCGCCAGCAGCCAAGATCGAGCGACCCTCTCTCTCTACTTC
TRBV12-3/TRBV12-4	TRBJ1-4	many	.	CASSMRTDSNEKLFF	TGTGCCAGCAGTATGCGGACTGACTCTAATGAAAAACTGTTTTTT